This TCR beta chain was identified in a study of OX40 agonist ivuxolimab in advanced cancers. Study conclusions and caveats: Some patients who did not respond also had low normalized T-cell clonal expansion.

As regards this clone: As yet, its antigen is unknown.

Sequencing used immunoSEQ multiplex PCR; TCRdb keeps in-frame clones, though not all of them. The sample shows around 84,000 clones, around 92% of them seen only once. CDR3 length equals 15 residues. Germline V gene lookup returns CDR1 SNHLY and CDR2 FYNNEI. V lost 3 bases to trimming and J lost 5 bases; unmatched junction nucleotides: 5. The source was CD4+ or CD8+ T cells sorted from blood, collected in a trial of the OX40 agonist ivuxolimab. The sequence came from an adult with an advanced solid tumor such as melanoma, head and neck, liver or kidney cancer. The chain carries TRBV2 and TRBJ2-1; 9 bases align to TRBD1. The DNA of the CDR3 is TGTGCCAGCAGTGATTTAAGGACAGGGGACAATGAGCAGTTCTTC. The encoded protein is CASSDLRTGDNEQFF.